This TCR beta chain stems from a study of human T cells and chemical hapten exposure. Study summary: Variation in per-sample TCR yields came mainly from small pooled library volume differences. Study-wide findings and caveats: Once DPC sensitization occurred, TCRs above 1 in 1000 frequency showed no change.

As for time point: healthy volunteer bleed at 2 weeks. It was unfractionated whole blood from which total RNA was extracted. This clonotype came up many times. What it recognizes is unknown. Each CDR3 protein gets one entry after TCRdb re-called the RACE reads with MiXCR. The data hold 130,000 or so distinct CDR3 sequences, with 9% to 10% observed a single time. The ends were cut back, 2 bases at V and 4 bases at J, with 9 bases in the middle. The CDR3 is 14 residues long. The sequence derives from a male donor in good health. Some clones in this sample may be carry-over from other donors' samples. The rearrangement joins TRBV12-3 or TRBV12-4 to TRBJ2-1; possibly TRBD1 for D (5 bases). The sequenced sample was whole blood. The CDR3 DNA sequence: TGTGCCAGCAGTTTACAGGGCTTATACAATGAGCAGTTCTTC. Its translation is CASSLQGLYNEQFF.